These 17 T cell receptor beta chains originate from one sample sequenced in a study of CXCR3-negative and CXCR3-positive naive CD8 T cells. Findings and caveats of the study: Comparison of naive cells showed more hydrophobic TRB CDR3s in CXCR3-positive than in CXCR3-negative naive cells.

5' RACE that incorporated UMI labels was used to prepare the TRB cDNA libraries. Each CDR3 protein gets one entry in TCRdb, which reprocessed the 5' RACE reads and gives no DNA. There are around 120,000 distinct CDR3 sequences in the sample, with around 0.62% held by the top ten. Their recognized antigens are unknown. The sample was naive CXCR3+ CD8+ T cells from blood. Subset specified: CD45RO-CCR7+CD27+CD95- naive CD8+ T cells expressing CXCR3 (TNR3+). The receptors originated from a human donor in good health. Some clones in this sample may be carry-over from other donors' samples.

The J gene is TRBJ1-4, the V gene TRBV13; no DNA is available, so the TRBD1 call from TCRdb remains unchecked. CDR1 is PRHDT, CDR2 FYEKMQ, per germline (reference sequence). CDR3 size: 14 residues. The CDR3: CASSPGQGLEKLFF.

The genes are TRBV30 and TRBJ1-1. Germline CDR1 GTSNPN, CDR2 SVGIG (reference sequence). The CDR3 covers 13 residues. CDR3 sequence reads: CAWSTDRHTEAFF. The variable domain in full, with the rest retrieved from reference TRBV30 and TRBJ1-1, is SQTIHQWPATLVQPVGSPLSLECTVEGTSNPNLYWYRQAAGRGLQLLFYSVGIGQISSEVPQNLSASRPQDRQFILSSKKLLLSDSGFYLCAWSTDRHTEAFFGQGTRLTVV.

The chain couples TRBV6-6 to TRBJ2-2; TCRdb proposes TRBD1, but this gene call is untestable without DNA. Germline values: CDR1 MNHNY, CDR2 SVGAGI (reference sequence). This CDR3 contains 16 residues. CDR3 amino acids: CASRNSGTLNTGELFF.

This chain joins TRBV9 and TRBJ1-2. The germline gives CDR1 SGDLS, CDR2 YYNGEE. The length of the CDR3 is 16 residues. The CDR3 sequence is CASSVASTHSNYGYTF.

The chain couples TRBV6-5 to TRBJ2-7; the D call of TRBD1 rests on TCRdb alone, since no DNA is present to check it. Per germline, CDR1 MNHEY and CDR2 SVGAGI. The CDR3 has 15 amino acids. CDR3: CASSPRDRVSYEQYF.

V is TRBV6-2 or TRBV6-3 and J is TRBJ2-2; TCRdb's D call of TRBD2 is untestable without DNA. The germline gives CDR1 MNHEY, CDR2 SVGEGT. CDR3 length: 14 amino acids. CDR3 protein: CASSYSLGPGELFF.

The chain employs TRBV10-3 and TRBJ2-5. The germline gives CDR1 ENHRY, CDR2 SYGVKD. The CDR3 is 14 residues long. This chain's CDR3 is CAISLLLDQETQYF.

The CDR3 is CASSYPLVKTSGSYNEQFF. This rearrangement joins TRBV28 to TRBJ2-1; TCRdb designates TRBD2, a call that cannot be tested without DNA. This CDR3 has 19 residues. In germline, CDR1 is MDHEN, CDR2 SYDVKM. The whole variable domain, filled in from reference TRBV28 and TRBJ2-1, reads DVKVTQSSRYLVKRTGEKVFLECVQDMDHENMFWYRQDPGLGLRLIYFSYDVKMKEKGDIPEGYSVSREKKERFSLILESASTNQTSMYLCASSYPLVKTSGSYNEQFFGPGTRLTVL.

The V and J genes are TRBV28 and TRBJ2-7; no DNA is available, so the TRBD1 call from TCRdb remains unchecked. Germline assignment: CDR1 MDHEN and CDR2 SYDVKM. The CDR3 loop spans 14 amino acids. The CDR3: CASSLVRDTYEQYF. The complete variable domain, with remaining parts taken from reference TRBV28 and TRBJ2-7, reads DVKVTQSSRYLVKRTGEKVFLECVQDMDHENMFWYRQDPGLGLRLIYFSYDVKMKEKGDIPEGYSVSREKKERFSLILESASTNQTSMYLCASSLVRDTYEQYFGPGTRLTVT.

The chain employs TRBV23-1 and TRBJ1-2; the TCRdb call, TRBD1, lacks DNA for checking. TRBV23-1 is an open reading frame, and its role is uncertain. The CDR3 is 17 amino acids. The CDR3: CASSQSRGQGPDNGYTF.

This sequence joins TRBV6-5 and TRBJ2-7; TCRdb gives TRBD1 as the D gene, but with no DNA this cannot be confirmed. The CDR3 has 15 amino acids. Looked up from germline, CDR1 is MNHEY and CDR2 is SVGAGI. The CDR3 sequence: CASSYSGTGNDEQYF.

The gene calls are TRBV12-3 or TRBV12-4 and TRBJ2-1; the D gene TCRdb calls, TRBD2, cannot be checked with no DNA. The CDR3 is 16 residues long. CDR3 in amino acids: CASSKSGGSLGGEQFF.

The chain couples TRBV29-1 to TRBJ1-1. The CDR3 has 12 amino acids. Germline V lookup: CDR1 SQVTM, CDR2 ANQGSEA. CDR3 region: CSVRGRDTEAFF.

The chain links TRBV28 to TRBJ2-7; TCRdb's D call, TRBD1, is unchecked because there is no DNA. Germline V gives CDR1 MDHEN, CDR2 SYDVKM. CDR3 length: 15 amino acids. The CDR3 loop is CASLPGQTDDHEQYF.

V is TRBV6-5 and J is TRBJ2-7; TCRdb gives TRBD2 as the D gene, but with no DNA this cannot be confirmed. This CDR3 comprises 11 residues. The germline V gene encodes CDR1 MNHEY and CDR2 SVGAGI. Here the CDR3 reads CASSYGEEQYF.

The V and J genes are TRBV4-2 and TRBJ2-7; TCRdb names TRBD1, which stays unverified in the absence of DNA. The CDR3 length is 15 residues. Germline assignment: CDR1 LGHNA and CDR2 YNFKEQ. CDR3 amino acids: CASSQGDRVSYEQYF.

CDR3 residues: CASSYSMGGADTQYF. The rearrangement links TRBV6-2 or TRBV6-3 to TRBJ2-3; TCRdb calls TRBD1, which cannot be checked without DNA. The CDR3 is 15 amino acids. CDR1 is MNHEY, CDR2 SVGEGT, per germline.